This TCR beta chain came from a study of blood T cell repertoires in COVID-19 (TCRdb year 2020). With regard to the full study: The collaborator samples originated in the United States, Italy and Spain and spanned the acute and convalescent phases of COVID-19. The material from the prospective study consisted of cDNA or gDNA derived from T cells, B-cell-depleted T cells, or PBMCs. Deeply sampled blood TCRbeta repertoires from subjects exposed to, actively infected with, or recovered from COVID-19 were included in the dataset. The repertoires were released in a freely available public database intended as a resource for research on the immune response to SARS-CoV-2. Samples came from the ongoing ImmuneRACE study (first 160 participants) plus 1,254 subjects from 6 global collaborators. A de-identified subject ID, COVID-19 status, age in years and sex were almost always included in the sample metadata. Where available, HLA class I and class II types were taken from metadata supplied by the sample provider and were not determined by assay-based typing. Results and caveats for the whole study, not just this receptor: The amount of clinical and demographic metadata varied by source and participant and was provided uncurated.

The CDR3 contains 15 residues, cysteine and phenylalanine counted. Of all the DNA, just the CDR3 is kept, 45 bases in frame from base 1. The V and J ends are trimmed by 6 bases and 0 bases, leaving 14 bases between them. The germline V gene gives CDR1 as MNHEY and CDR2 as SVGAGI. Another Seattle source contributed samples from volunteer blood donors who had recovered from COVID-19. Each collaborating institution followed its own protocols to collect whole blood in K2EDTA tubes. For TCRbeta analysis, collaborator samples were shipped as frozen whole blood, as isolated PBMCs, or as DNA extracted from either sample type. TCRbeta CDR3 regions were amplified from genomic DNA by means of the immunoSEQ Assay, a bias-controlled multiplex PCR. Per the original workflow: Nucleated cell counts per sample were estimated from amplification of reference gene primers within the assay. To quantify the absolute abundance of each unique TCRbeta CDR3 rearrangement, sequence reads were collapsed and filtered. Productive Simpson clonality was computed per sample as the square root of Simpson's diversity index over productive rearrangements. TCRdb obtained this table from immuneACCESS and retained in-frame rearrangements with V and J assigned. These tables miss some clones; where compared with another copy, unresolved V genes account for less than half of the shortfall, and the remainder is unexplained. V and J calls and clone size come straight from that table; D and trimming were deduced from the DNA. Across this sample there are roughly 260,000 clones, with roughly 90% seen only once. The ten largest make up 2% to 2.5% of the sample.

In regard to this clone: Its antigen remains undetermined. No much larger clone is present one base from it, and per-base qualities are unavailable.

The clonotype comes from a woman between 45 and 60 years old who had recovered from COVID-19. Sequencing was done on a sample of peripheral blood. The V and J genes are TRBV6-5 and TRBJ1-1; perhaps TRBD1 is the D gene, with 6 bases matching. Here the CDR3 is given as CASSHRDGMNTEAFF. DNA sequence: TGTGCCAGCAGCCACAGGGATGGGATGAACACTGAAGCTTTCTTT.